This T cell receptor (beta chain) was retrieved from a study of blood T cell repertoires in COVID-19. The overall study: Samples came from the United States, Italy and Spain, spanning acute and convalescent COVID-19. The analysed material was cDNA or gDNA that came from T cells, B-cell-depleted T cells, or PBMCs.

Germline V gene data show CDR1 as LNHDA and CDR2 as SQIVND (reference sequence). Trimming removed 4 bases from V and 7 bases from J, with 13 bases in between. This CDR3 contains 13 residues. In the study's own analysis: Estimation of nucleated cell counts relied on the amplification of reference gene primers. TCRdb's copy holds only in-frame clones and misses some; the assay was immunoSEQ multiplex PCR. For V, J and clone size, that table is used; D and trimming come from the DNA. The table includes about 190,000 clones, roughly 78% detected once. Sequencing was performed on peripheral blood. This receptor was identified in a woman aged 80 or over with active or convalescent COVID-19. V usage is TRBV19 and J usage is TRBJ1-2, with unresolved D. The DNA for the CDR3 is TGTGCCAGTAGTACTCAAGGGAGTGGTGGCTACACCTTC. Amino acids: CASSTQGSGGYTF.